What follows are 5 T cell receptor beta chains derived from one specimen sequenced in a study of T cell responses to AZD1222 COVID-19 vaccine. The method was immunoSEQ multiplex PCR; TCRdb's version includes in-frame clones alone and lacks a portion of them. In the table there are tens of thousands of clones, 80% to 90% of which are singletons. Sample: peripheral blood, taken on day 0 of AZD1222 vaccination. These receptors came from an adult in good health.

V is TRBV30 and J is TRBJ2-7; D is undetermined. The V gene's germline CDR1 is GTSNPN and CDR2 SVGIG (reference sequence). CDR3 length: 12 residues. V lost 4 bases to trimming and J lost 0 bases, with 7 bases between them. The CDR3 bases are TGTGCCTGGAAGCAGTCCTCCTACGAGCAGTACTTC. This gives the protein CAWKQSSYEQYF.

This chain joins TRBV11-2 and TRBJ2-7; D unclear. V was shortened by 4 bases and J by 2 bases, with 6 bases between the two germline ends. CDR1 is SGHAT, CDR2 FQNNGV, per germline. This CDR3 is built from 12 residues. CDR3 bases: TGTGCCAGCAGCTGGTCGACCTACGAGCAGTACTTC. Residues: CASSWSTYEQYF.

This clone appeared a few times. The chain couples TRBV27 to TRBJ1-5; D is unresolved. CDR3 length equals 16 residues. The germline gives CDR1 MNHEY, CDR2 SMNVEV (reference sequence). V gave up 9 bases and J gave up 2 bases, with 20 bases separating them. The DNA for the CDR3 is TGTGCCAGAGGAGATGCGGAGGGATCGGGCAATCAGCCCCAGCATTTT. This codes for CARGDAEGSGNQPQHF.

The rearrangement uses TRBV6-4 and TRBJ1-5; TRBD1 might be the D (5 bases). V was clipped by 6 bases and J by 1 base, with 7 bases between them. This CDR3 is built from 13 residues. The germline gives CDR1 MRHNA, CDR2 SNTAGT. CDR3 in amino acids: CASSRDSNQPQHF. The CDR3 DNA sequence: TGTGCCAGCAGCCGGGACAGCAATCAGCCCCAGCATTTT.

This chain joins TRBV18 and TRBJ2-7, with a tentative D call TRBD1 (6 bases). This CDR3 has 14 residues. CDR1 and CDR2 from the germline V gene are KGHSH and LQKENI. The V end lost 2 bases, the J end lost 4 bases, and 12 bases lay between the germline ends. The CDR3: CASSPRTDGYEQYF. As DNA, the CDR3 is TGTGCCAGCTCACCAAGGACAGACGGTTACGAGCAGTACTTC.